Listed below are T cell receptor beta chains from one sample, sequenced in a study of shared clonotypes between healthy human individuals. This table comes from immunoSEQ multiplex PCR, and its TCRdb copy is limited to in-frame clones, with some not included. The data show under 600,000 clones, roughly four fifths seen once. Sequencing used PBMCs. Receptor source: a woman aged 40 to 49 in good health. Some clones in this sample may be carry-over from other donors' samples. CDR3s include the opening cysteine and the closing phenylalanine or tryptophan. The order of the fields is clone size, D gene, V gene, J gene, CDR3 protein, CDR3 DNA. The D gene is left open where the match is weak. Clone size is shown for a subset of rows, as once, few, many or a class of expanded clone.

abundance: NA; d_gene: NA; v_gene: TRBV19; j_gene: TRBJ1-5; CDR3aa: CASSIERGGNQPQHF; CDR3nt: TGTGCCAGTAGTATTGAAAGGGGTGGCAATCAGCCCCAGCATTTT
abundance: NA; d_gene: TRBD1; v_gene: TRBV19; j_gene: TRBJ2-1; CDR3aa: CASSVTGGAYNEQFF; CDR3nt: TGTGCCAGTAGTGTTACAGGGGGCGCCTACAATGAGCAGTTCTTC
abundance: NA; d_gene: NA; v_gene: TRBV7-2; j_gene: TRBJ1-2; CDR3aa: CASKAGTQTYGYTF; CDR3nt: TGTGCCAGTAAGGCGGGCACCCAAACCTATGGCTACACCTTC
abundance: NA; d_gene: TRBD2; v_gene: TRBV10-3; j_gene: TRBJ2-3; CDR3aa: CAIGGTSADTQYF; CDR3nt: TGTGCCATAGGCGGGACTAGTGCAGATACGCAGTATTTT
abundance: NA; d_gene: NA; v_gene: TRBV9; j_gene: TRBJ2-2; CDR3aa: CASSPQPSANTGELFF; CDR3nt: TGTGCCAGCAGCCCCCAGCCGAGCGCGAACACCGGGGAGCTGTTTTTT
abundance: NA; d_gene: NA; v_gene: TRBV5-1; j_gene: TRBJ2-1; CDR3aa: CASSLTALSIYNEQFF; CDR3nt: TGCGCCAGCAGCTTGACTGCTCTCTCAATCTACAATGAGCAGTTCTTC
abundance: NA; d_gene: NA; v_gene: TRBV29-1; j_gene: TRBJ2-5; CDR3aa: CSVPTMRGQETQYF; CDR3nt: TGCAGCGTTCCGACCATGAGGGGGCAAGAGACCCAGTACTTC
abundance: many; d_gene: NA; v_gene: TRBV28; j_gene: TRBJ2-5; CDR3aa: CASSPSGGPGGETQYF; CDR3nt: TGTGCCAGCAGTCCCAGTGGAGGTCCGGGGGGCGAGACCCAGTACTTC
abundance: NA; d_gene: NA; v_gene: TRBV5-1; j_gene: TRBJ2-5; CDR3aa: CASSLGGIQETQYF; CDR3nt: TGCGCCAGCAGCTTGGGAGGGATTCAAGAGACCCAGTACTTC
abundance: NA; d_gene: NA; v_gene: TRBV30; j_gene: TRBJ1-1; CDR3aa: CAWRGRGADTEAFF; CDR3nt: TGTGCCTGGAGGGGGCGCGGGGCGGACACTGAAGCTTTCTTT
abundance: once; d_gene: NA; v_gene: TRBV16; j_gene: TRBJ1-1; CDR3aa: CASSQSGNTEAFF; CDR3nt: TGTGCCAGCAGCCAATCGGGAAACACTGAAGCTTTCTTT
abundance: NA; d_gene: NA; v_gene: TRBV5-3; j_gene: TRBJ2-7; CDR3aa: CARSLDAGVLYEQYF; CDR3nt: TGTGCCAGAAGCTTGGATGCAGGGGTGCTGTACGAGCAGTACTTC
abundance: NA; d_gene: NA; v_gene: TRBV29-1; j_gene: TRBJ2-3; CDR3aa: CSVEPRDTYTDTQYF; CDR3nt: TGCAGCGTTGAGCCGAGGGACACCTACACAGATACGCAGTATTTT
abundance: once; d_gene: NA; v_gene: TRBV18; j_gene: TRBJ2-2; CDR3aa: CASSSEVGELFF; CDR3nt: TGTGCCAGCTCATCGGAGGTCGGGGAGCTGTTTTTT
abundance: NA; d_gene: TRBD2; v_gene: TRBV7-8; j_gene: TRBJ2-1; CDR3aa: CASSLVASGNEQFF; CDR3nt: TGTGCCAGCAGCTTAGTCGCTAGCGGGAATGAGCAGTTCTTC
abundance: NA; d_gene: TRBD2; v_gene: TRBV7-8; j_gene: TRBJ2-1; CDR3aa: CASSRASGRASEQFF; CDR3nt: TGTGCCAGCAGTCGGGCTAGCGGGAGGGCCTCTGAGCAGTTCTTC
abundance: few; d_gene: NA; v_gene: TRBV19; j_gene: TRBJ1-5; CDR3aa: CASSTDRNQPQHF; CDR3nt: TGTGCCAGTAGTACTGACAGAAATCAGCCCCAGCATTTT
abundance: NA; d_gene: NA; v_gene: TRBV5-6; j_gene: TRBJ2-1; CDR3aa: CASSLPGLPYNEQFF; CDR3nt: TGTGCCAGCAGCCTCCCGGGACTGCCCTACAATGAGCAGTTCTTC
abundance: NA; d_gene: TRBD2; v_gene: TRBV5-1; j_gene: TRBJ2-7; CDR3aa: CASRIGLAGYEQYF; CDR3nt: TGCGCCAGCAGAATAGGTCTAGCGGGGTACGAGCAGTACTTC
abundance: few; d_gene: NA; v_gene: TRBV25-1; j_gene: TRBJ1-1; CDR3aa: CASSKGRMNTEAFF; CDR3nt: TGTGCCAGCAGCAAAGGACGGATGAACACTGAAGCTTTCTTT
abundance: NA; d_gene: NA; v_gene: TRBV28; j_gene: TRBJ1-5; CDR3aa: CASGLTGDSNQPQHF; CDR3nt: TGTGCCAGTGGCTTGACAGGAGATAGCAATCAGCCCCAGCATTTT
abundance: NA; d_gene: NA; v_gene: TRBV15; j_gene: TRBJ1-2; CDR3aa: CATSRDPRREGNYGYTF; CDR3nt: TGTGCCACCAGCAGAGATCCCCGTCGGGAGGGCAACTATGGCTACACCTTC
abundance: NA; d_gene: TRBD1; v_gene: TRBV7-6; j_gene: TRBJ1-5; CDR3aa: CASSLAQGAYQPQHF; CDR3nt: TGTGCCAGCAGCTTGGCTCAGGGGGCGTATCAGCCCCAGCATTTT
abundance: NA; d_gene: NA; v_gene: TRBV28; j_gene: TRBJ2-7; CDR3aa: CASSRGDEQYF; CDR3nt: TGTGCCAGCTCCAGAGGGGACGAGCAGTACTTC
abundance: NA; d_gene: TRBD2; v_gene: TRBV7-9; j_gene: TRBJ2-7; CDR3aa: CASRQAGDTYEQYF; CDR3nt: TGTGCCAGCAGACAAGCGGGAGATACCTACGAGCAGTACTTC
abundance: NA; d_gene: NA; v_gene: TRBV7-8; j_gene: TRBJ2-2; CDR3aa: CASSFSLRTGELFF; CDR3nt: TGTGCCAGCAGCTTTTCCCTACGCACCGGGGAGCTGTTTTTT
abundance: few; d_gene: NA; v_gene: TRBV2; j_gene: TRBJ2-3; CDR3aa: CASSEVSASAYF; CDR3nt: TGTGCCAGCAGTGAAGTTAGCGCCAGTGCGTATTTT
abundance: once; d_gene: TRBD1; v_gene: TRBV5-1; j_gene: TRBJ1-2; CDR3aa: CASSSPSQDRVRRNYGYTF; CDR3nt: TGCGCCAGCAGCTCCCCTTCACAGGACAGGGTGAGGCGGAACTATGGCTACACCTTC
abundance: NA; d_gene: NA; v_gene: TRBV10-3; j_gene: TRBJ2-7; CDR3aa: CAISELLILGYEQYF; CDR3nt: TGTGCCATCAGTGAGTTGCTTATTTTGGGGTACGAGCAGTACTTC
abundance: NA; d_gene: TRBD2; v_gene: TRBV10-1; j_gene: TRBJ2-1; CDR3aa: CASSAVREGEQFF; CDR3nt: TGCGCCAGCAGTGCTGTGCGGGAGGGTGAGCAGTTCTTC
abundance: NA; d_gene: NA; v_gene: TRBV4-1; j_gene: TRBJ2-1; CDR3aa: CASSPIPLGRLLNEQFF; CDR3nt: TGCGCCAGCAGCCCAATTCCTCTAGGACGACTACTCAATGAGCAGTTCTTC
abundance: NA; d_gene: NA; v_gene: TRBV27; j_gene: TRBJ1-5; CDR3aa: CASSFAGQPQHF; CDR3nt: TGTGCCAGCAGTTTTGCTGGCCAGCCCCAGCATTTT
abundance: NA; d_gene: NA; v_gene: TRBV28; j_gene: TRBJ2-6; CDR3aa: CASSLSDSRGANVLTF; CDR3nt: TGTGCCAGCAGTTTATCGGACAGCCGAGGGGCCAACGTCCTGACTTTC
abundance: NA; d_gene: TRBD1; v_gene: TRBV7-2; j_gene: TRBJ1-2; CDR3aa: CASSQTTGGQGGYTF; CDR3nt: TGTGCCAGCAGCCAAACTACAGGGGGCCAGGGAGGCTACACCTTC
abundance: NA; d_gene: NA; v_gene: TRBV9; j_gene: TRBJ2-7; CDR3aa: CASSVGRGNPYEQYF; CDR3nt: TGTGCCAGCAGCGTTGGCAGGGGCAACCCCTACGAGCAGTACTTC
abundance: NA; d_gene: NA; v_gene: TRBV18; j_gene: TRBJ2-3; CDR3aa: CASSLAASTDTQYF; CDR3nt: TGTGCCAGCTCACTAGCAGCTAGCACAGATACGCAGTATTTT
abundance: NA; d_gene: TRBD1; v_gene: TRBV4-2; j_gene: TRBJ2-2; CDR3aa: CASSQEISGQGDGELFF; CDR3nt: TGTGCCAGCAGCCAAGAAATCTCTGGGCAGGGGGACGGGGAGCTGTTTTTT
abundance: NA; d_gene: NA; v_gene: TRBV4-1; j_gene: TRBJ2-3; CDR3aa: CASSQERETDTQYF; CDR3nt: TGCGCCAGCAGCCAAGAGAGGGAGACTGATACGCAGTATTTT
abundance: NA; d_gene: NA; v_gene: TRBV28; j_gene: TRBJ1-5; CDR3aa: CASSGLNSNQPQHF; CDR3nt: TGTGCCAGCAGTGGACTGAATAGCAATCAGCCCCAGCATTTT
abundance: NA; d_gene: TRBD1; v_gene: TRBV7-9; j_gene: TRBJ2-1; CDR3aa: CASSSQGHEQFF; CDR3nt: TGTGCCAGCAGTTCACAGGGGCATGAGCAGTTCTTC
abundance: NA; d_gene: NA; v_gene: TRBV7-3; j_gene: TRBJ1-1; CDR3aa: CASSFPGGEAFF; CDR3nt: TGTGCCAGCAGCTTTCCAGGAGGTGAAGCTTTCTTT
abundance: NA; d_gene: TRBD2; v_gene: TRBV7-7; j_gene: TRBJ2-5; CDR3aa: CASSSGTRGETQYF; CDR3nt: TGTGCCAGCAGCTCCGGGACTAGGGGGGAGACCCAGTACTTC
abundance: NA; d_gene: NA; v_gene: TRBV6-5; j_gene: TRBJ2-7; CDR3aa: CASSSSLGSYEQYF; CDR3nt: NA
abundance: NA; d_gene: NA; v_gene: TRBV7-9; j_gene: TRBJ2-1; CDR3aa: CASSHYNEQFF; CDR3nt: TGTGCCAGCAGCCACTACAATGAGCAGTTCTTC
abundance: NA; d_gene: TRBD1; v_gene: TRBV7-2; j_gene: TRBJ2-3; CDR3aa: CASRDRAYTDTQYF; CDR3nt: TGTGCCAGCAGAGACAGGGCGTACACAGATACGCAGTATTTT
abundance: once; d_gene: NA; v_gene: TRBV7-3; j_gene: TRBJ1-3; CDR3aa: CASSLTGAGSGNTIYF; CDR3nt: TGTGCCAGCAGCTTAACGGGAGCGGGATCTGGAAACACCATATATTTT
abundance: NA; d_gene: NA; v_gene: TRBV5-1; j_gene: TRBJ1-1; CDR3aa: CASSLDRVDTEAFF; CDR3nt: TGCGCCAGCAGCTTGGACAGGGTTGACACTGAAGCTTTCTTT
abundance: NA; d_gene: NA; v_gene: TRBV5-4; j_gene: TRBJ1-2; CDR3aa: CASSTNRDGNYGYTF; CDR3nt: TGTGCCAGCAGCACGAACCGGGACGGAAACTATGGCTACACCTTC
abundance: NA; d_gene: NA; v_gene: TRBV18; j_gene: TRBJ2-4; CDR3aa: CASSPMAPAPKNIQYF; CDR3nt: TGTGCCAGCTCACCAATGGCCCCAGCCCCCAAAAACATTCAGTACTTC
abundance: NA; d_gene: NA; v_gene: TRBV27; j_gene: TRBJ1-6; CDR3aa: CASSFRQVNSPLHF; CDR3nt: TGTGCCAGCAGTTTCCGACAGGTGAATTCACCCCTCCACTTT
abundance: few; d_gene: TRBD1; v_gene: TRBV30; j_gene: TRBJ1-1; CDR3aa: CAWSPRDSLEAFF; CDR3nt: TGTGCCTGGAGTCCTCGGGACAGCCTTGAAGCTTTCTTT
abundance: NA; d_gene: NA; v_gene: TRBV5-1; j_gene: TRBJ2-3; CDR3aa: CASSLQGRKATDTQYF; CDR3nt: TGCGCCAGCAGCTTACAGGGAAGAAAGGCGACAGATACGCAGTATTTT
abundance: NA; d_gene: NA; v_gene: TRBV29-1; j_gene: TRBJ2-3; CDR3aa: CSVEVDVPDTQYF; CDR3nt: TGCAGCGTCGAAGTTGACGTCCCAGATACGCAGTATTTT
abundance: NA; d_gene: NA; v_gene: TRBV11-2; j_gene: TRBJ2-7; CDR3aa: CASSQIQGHYEQYF; CDR3nt: TGTGCCAGCAGCCAGATTCAGGGACACTACGAGCAGTACTTC